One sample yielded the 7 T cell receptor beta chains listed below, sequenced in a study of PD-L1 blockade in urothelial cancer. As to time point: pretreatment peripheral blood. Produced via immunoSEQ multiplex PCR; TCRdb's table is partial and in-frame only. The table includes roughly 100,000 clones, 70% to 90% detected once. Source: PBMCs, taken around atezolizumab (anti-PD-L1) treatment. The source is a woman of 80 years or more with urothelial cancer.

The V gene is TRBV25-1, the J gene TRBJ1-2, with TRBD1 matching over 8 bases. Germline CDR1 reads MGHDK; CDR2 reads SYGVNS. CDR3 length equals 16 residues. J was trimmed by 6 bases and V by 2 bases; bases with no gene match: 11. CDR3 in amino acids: CASSERGTGGLDGYTF. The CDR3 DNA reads TGTGCCAGCAGTGAAAGGGGCACAGGGGGTCTAGATGGCTACACCTTC.

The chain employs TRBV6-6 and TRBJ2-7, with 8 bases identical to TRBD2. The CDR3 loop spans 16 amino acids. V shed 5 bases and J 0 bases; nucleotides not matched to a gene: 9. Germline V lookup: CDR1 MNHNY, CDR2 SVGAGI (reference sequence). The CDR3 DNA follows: TGTGCCAGCAGTCGTCCCCCGGGGGGGAGCTCCTACGAGCAGTACTTC. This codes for CASSRPPGGSSYEQYF.

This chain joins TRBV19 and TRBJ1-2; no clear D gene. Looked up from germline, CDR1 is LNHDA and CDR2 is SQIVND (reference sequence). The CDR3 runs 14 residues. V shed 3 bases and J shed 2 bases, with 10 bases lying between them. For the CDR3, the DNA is TGTGCCAGTAGTATTAGCGGGATCAACTATGGCTACACCTTC. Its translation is CASSISGINYGYTF. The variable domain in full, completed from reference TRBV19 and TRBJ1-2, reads DGGITQSPKYLFRKEGQNVTLSCEQNLNHDAMYWYRQDPGQGLRLIYYSQIVNDFQKGDIAEGYSVSREKKESFPLTVTSAQKNPTAFYLCASSISGINYGYTFGSGTRLTVV.

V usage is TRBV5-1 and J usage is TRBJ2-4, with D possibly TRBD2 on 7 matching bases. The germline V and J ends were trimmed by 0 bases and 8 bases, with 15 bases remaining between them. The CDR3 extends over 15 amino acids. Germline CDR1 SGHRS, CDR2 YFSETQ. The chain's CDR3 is CASSLVSGAGDIQYF. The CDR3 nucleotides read TGCGCCAGCAGCTTGGTGTCGGGGGCGGGGGACATTCAGTACTTC.

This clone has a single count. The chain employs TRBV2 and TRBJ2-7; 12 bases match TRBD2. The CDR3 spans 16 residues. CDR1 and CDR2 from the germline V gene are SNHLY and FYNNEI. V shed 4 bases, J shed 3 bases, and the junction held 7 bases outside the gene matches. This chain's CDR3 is CASSGETSGRIYEQYF. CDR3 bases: TGTGCCAGCAGTGGGGAGACTAGCGGGAGAATCTACGAGCAGTACTTC.

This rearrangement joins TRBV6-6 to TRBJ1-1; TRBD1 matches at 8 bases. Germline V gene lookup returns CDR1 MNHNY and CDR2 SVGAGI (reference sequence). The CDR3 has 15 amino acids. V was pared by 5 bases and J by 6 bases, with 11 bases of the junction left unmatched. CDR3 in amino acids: CASSTSGGQGPEAFF. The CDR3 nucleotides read TGTGCCAGCAGTACGAGCGGCGGACAGGGCCCTGAAGCTTTCTTT.

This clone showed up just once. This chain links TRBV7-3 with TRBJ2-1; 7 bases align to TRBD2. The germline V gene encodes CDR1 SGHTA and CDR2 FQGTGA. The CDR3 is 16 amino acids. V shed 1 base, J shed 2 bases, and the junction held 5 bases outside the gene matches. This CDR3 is CASSLRRESPYNEQFF. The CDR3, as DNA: TGTGCCAGCAGCTTAAGGCGGGAGTCCCCCTACAATGAGCAGTTCTTC.